This is a list of T cell receptor beta chains from one sample in a study of control samples from healthy donors and cancer patients. The repertoire was sequenced with immunoSEQ multiplex PCR; TCRdb's copy has only in-frame clones and lacks some. There are 100,000 to 150,000 clones in the sample; about 88% occur only once, and more than 1.5% lies in the top ten. The sample comprised blood. The receptors were gathered from a man aged 18-30 years in good health. Each CDR3 is given without its conserved first and last residue. Only part of the rows carry a size: once, few, many, or a class if the clone is expanded.

TRBV2	TRBJ2-5	.	ASRGRETQY
TRBV19	TRBJ1-1	.	ASSTRVTEAF
TRBV5-1	TRBJ2-1	.	ASSLGGSLGNEQF
TRBV3-1/TRBV3-2	TRBJ2-1	.	ASSPRTGLKRDEQF
TRBV14	TRBJ1-2	.	ASSPNTGNGYT
TRBV18	TRBJ1-6	.	ASSPEQGSSYNSPLH
TRBV7-3	TRBJ1-2	.	ASSLTTGTGYDGYT
TRBV5-1	TRBJ2-5	.	ASSLAERTAAIRETQY
TRBV19	TRBJ1-5	.	ASSPGQGGWSQH
TRBV7-9	TRBJ2-7	.	ASSLKAAVYEQY
TRBV24-1	TRBJ2-5	.	ATSDPPPEETQY
TRBV6-4	TRBJ2-1	.	ASSDSLAGAHEQF
TRBV5-1	TRBJ1-6	.	ASSLSGVDSPLH
TRBV24-1	TRBJ1-2	.	ATSDADREHGYT
TRBV4-2	TRBJ1-3	.	ASSPGDRGHTIY
TRBV10-3	TRBJ1-5	.	ATGQGNQPQH
TRBV19	TRBJ2-2	.	ASSKDRDTGELF
TRBV28	TRBJ2-1	.	ASSLARILYNEQF
TRBV7-9	TRBJ2-1	.	ASSLVQSSSSYNEQF
TRBV19	TRBJ1-5	.	ASRSWTGVNQPQH
TRBV28	TRBJ1-5	.	ASSFWPGQQSLNQPQH
TRBV12-5	TRBJ2-1	.	ASGQELAGIVNEQF
TRBV12-5	TRBJ1-5	.	ASGLNAPNQPQH
TRBV5-1	TRBJ2-3	.	ASSLGRGGTDTQY
TRBV5-8	TRBJ2-7	.	ASSFEGLGEQY
TRBV9	TRBJ2-1	many	ASSVGTSLNEQF
TRBV11-3	TRBJ1-1	once	ASGAAPDTEAF
TRBV2	TRBJ1-2	once	ASSRGRVNYGYT
TRBV3-1/TRBV3-2	TRBJ1-2	.	ASSQETGGFGYT
TRBV24-1	TRBJ2-5	.	ATSDLGSKETQY
TRBV7-8	TRBJ2-3	.	ASSLGTSETDTQY
TRBV6-5	TRBJ2-2	.	ASRLAVPNTGELF
TRBV28	TRBJ1-2	.	ASLTTGDYGYT
TRBV24-1	TRBJ2-1	few	AAGGSRDEQF
TRBV14	TRBJ2-7	.	ASSHGSLFYEQY
TRBV3-1/TRBV3-2	TRBJ2-5	.	ASSQDLGGRLETQY
TRBV11-2	TRBJ2-7	.	ASSFKGSYEQY
TRBV27	TRBJ1-2	once	ASSPQTGVTSNYGYT
TRBV6-5	TRBJ2-1	.	ASSYDRRSDEQF
TRBV7-2	TRBJ2-5	.	ASSLDSGRASETQY
TRBV27	TRBJ1-2	.	ASSSRRKGAYYGYT
TRBV7-3	TRBJ2-6	.	ASSPRGGAGSGANVLT
TRBV30	TRBJ2-3	.	AWRAMAGGADTQY
TRBV19	TRBJ1-5	.	ASKVTEADHQPQH
TRBV12-3/TRBV12-4	TRBJ1-1	.	ASSFWGTEAF
TRBV19	TRBJ2-1	few	ASNRGLAGGNEQF
TRBV20-1	TRBJ1-2	once	SASEKVMGNGYT
TRBV7-2	TRBJ1-6	once	ASSRRQRIVTEPLH
TRBV5-6	TRBJ2-3	.	ASSFLGTSGYTQY
TRBV6-1	TRBJ1-2	.	ASSESEGRGNYGYT
TRBV6-6	TRBJ1-2	.	ASSYPRAIFNYGYT
TRBV6-2/TRBV6-3	TRBJ2-1	.	ASSYSTLGLAVNEQF